This TCR beta chain was identified during a study of neurological immune-mediated disorders. Points on this clonotype: What it binds is not known.

Study-level results: The multiple sclerosis repertoire cluster showed no association with any clinical or MRI feature. The authors stated that larger cohorts are needed.

TCRdb redid the calling of the 5' RACE reads with MiXCR, one entry per CDR3 protein. This sample has some 76,000 distinct CDR3 sequences, with 2.5% to 3.5% found just once. This CDR3 is 17 amino acids long. The sample consisted of PBMCs. The rearrangement uses TRBV12-2 and TRBJ2-5; the table's D call TRBD2 went unverified against the DNA. TRBV12-2 is tagged as a pseudogene. The sequence was collected from a woman aged 45-65 years with multiple sclerosis. In DNA, the CDR3 is TGTGCAAGTCGCTTCGCCTATGGGGAATTTGAGGGAGAGACCCAGTACTTC. Its protein is CASRFAYGEFEGETQYF.